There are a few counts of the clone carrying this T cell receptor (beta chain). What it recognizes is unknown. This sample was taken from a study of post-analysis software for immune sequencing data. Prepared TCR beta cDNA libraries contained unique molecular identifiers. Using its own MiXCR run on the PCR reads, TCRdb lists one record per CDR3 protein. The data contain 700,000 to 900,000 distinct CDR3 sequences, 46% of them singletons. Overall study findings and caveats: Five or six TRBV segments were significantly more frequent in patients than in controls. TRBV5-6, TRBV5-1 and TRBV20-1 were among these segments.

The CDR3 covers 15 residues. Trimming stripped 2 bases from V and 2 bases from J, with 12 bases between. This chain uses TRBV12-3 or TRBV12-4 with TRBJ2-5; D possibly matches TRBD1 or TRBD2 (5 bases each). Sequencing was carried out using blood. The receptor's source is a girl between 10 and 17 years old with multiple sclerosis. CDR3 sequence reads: CASSLSGTRQETQYF. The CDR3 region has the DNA TGTGCCAGCAGTTTATCAGGGACGCGGCAAGAGACCCAGTACTTC.